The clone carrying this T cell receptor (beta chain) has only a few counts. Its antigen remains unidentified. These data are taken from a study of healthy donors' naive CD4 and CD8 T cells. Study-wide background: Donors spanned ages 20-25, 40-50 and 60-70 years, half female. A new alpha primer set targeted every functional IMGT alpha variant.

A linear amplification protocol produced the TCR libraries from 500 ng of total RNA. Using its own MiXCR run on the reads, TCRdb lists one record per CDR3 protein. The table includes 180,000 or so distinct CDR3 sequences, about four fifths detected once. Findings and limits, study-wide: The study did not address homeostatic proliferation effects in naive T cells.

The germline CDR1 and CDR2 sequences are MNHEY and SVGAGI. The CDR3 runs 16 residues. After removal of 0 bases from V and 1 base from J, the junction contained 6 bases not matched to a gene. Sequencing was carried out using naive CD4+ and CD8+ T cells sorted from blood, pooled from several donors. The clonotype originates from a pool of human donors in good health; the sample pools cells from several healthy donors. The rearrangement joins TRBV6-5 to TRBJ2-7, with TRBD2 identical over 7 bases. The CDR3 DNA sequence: TGTGCCAGCAGTTACTCGTTAGCGGGCGGGTCCTACGAGCAGTACTTC. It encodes CASSYSLAGGSYEQYF.